This TCR beta chain was recorded in a study of tumor-infiltrating lymphocytes in primary liver carcinoma. Overall study: Measuring about 4 to 10 cm across, the tumors were staged as T1-T3 N0M0. About 3.65 to 8 million productive TCRbeta reads were obtained from the samples, with similar numbers across tissue types.

Whole-study results and caveats: Tumor region pairs showed greater overlap than either tumor-adjacent or tumor-blood pairs did.

Details on this clonotype: Its antigen is undetermined. A junction end diverges from the germline sequence, so it may reflect a read error.

Germline lookup yields CDR1 SGHAT and CDR2 FQNNGV. The CDR3 extends over 13 amino acids. From around 500 ng of total RNA, TCR beta-specific cDNA was reverse-transcribed using a constant-region primer. Slightly modified ARM-PCR with three nested multiplex PCR rounds yielded TCR beta libraries. The first two PCR rounds, nine to ten cycles each, used TRBV1-TRBV30 forward primers and a C-beta reverse primer. TCRdb ran MiXCR on the multiplex PCR reads and lists one entry per CDR3 protein. The data show roughly 22,000 distinct CDR3 sequences, 80% seen once. Between about 17 and 34 mg of unsorted bulk tissue served as the source from which RNA and DNA were co-extracted.

The rearrangement joins TRBV11-2 to TRBJ2-7; a weak D match, TRBD2 (6 bases). This TCR was sampled from a woman aged 25 to 39 with primary liver carcinoma and hepatitis B virus infection. Source material: liver tumor tissue from sampling region 2. Subset noted: tumor region T2, inferior pole. CDR3 sequence: CASSFSAGYEQYF. CDR3 nucleotides: TGTGCGAGCAGCTTTTCGGCGGGGTATGAGCAGTACTTC. The whole variable domain, filled in from reference TRBV11-2 and TRBJ2-7, reads EAGVAQSPRYKIIEKRQSVAFWCNPISGHATLYWYQQILGQGPKLLIQFQNNGVVDDSQLPKDRFSAERLKGVDSTLKIQPAKLEDSAVYLCASSFSAGYEQYFGPGTRLTVT.